Presented here are 30 T cell receptor beta chains from one specimen sequenced in a study of shared clonotypes between healthy human individuals (dated by TCRdb to about 2020). The library was produced with the immunoSEQ multiplex PCR assay. This is the immuneACCESS table as TCRdb keeps it, with only in-frame sequences that have V and J called. A part of the clones is gone; compared with another copy, unresolved V genes explain less than half, and the rest is unexplained. The table for this sample lists 1,400,000 or so clones; less than 99% of them were counted only once. The ten largest clonotypes hold over 0.3% of the sample. Sequenced material: naive CD4+ T cells sorted from blood. The cell subset or site label, as the study defines it: CD45RA+ positively selected. The receptors stem from a man younger than 45 in good health.

CDR3 coding DNA: TGTGCCAGCAGCTTGGCACAAGGTGGCTACACCTTC. It specifies CASSLAQGGYTF. V is TRBV5-4 and J is TRBJ1-2; D gene unclear. The V and J ends lost 0 bases and 7 bases respectively, with 7 bases between them. Germline CDR1 reads SGHNT; CDR2 reads YYREEE (reference sequence). The CDR3 has 12 residues.

The genes are TRBV7-2 and TRBJ2-5, with D hard to call. Germline values: CDR1 SGHTA, CDR2 FQGNSA. CDR3 length: 11 amino acids. Trimming removed 7 bases at V and 3 bases at J, with 6 bases between. The CDR3 sequence is CASTRKETQYF. CDR3 nucleotide sequence: TGTGCCAGCACCAGAAAAGAGACCCAGTACTTC.

The V gene is TRBV5-1, the J gene TRBJ2-2; D remains unclear. The CDR3 runs 18 residues. CDR1 and CDR2 from the germline V gene are SGHRS and YFSETQ. Between the trimmed V and J ends, which lost 0 bases and 0 bases, there was a span of 15 bases. DNA for the CDR3: TGCGCCAGCAGCTTGGCTTTAGGTAACATCGCGAACACCGGGGAGCTGTTTTTT. Amino acid sequence: CASSLALGNIANTGELFF.

The rearrangement uses TRBV29-1 and TRBJ1-2; D perhaps matches TRBD1 (6 bases). With 2 bases removed from V and 7 bases from J, the gap between germline ends came to 23 bases. Germline CDR1 is SQVTM and CDR2 is ANQGSEA. The CDR3 is 16 amino acids. The DNA for the CDR3 is TGCAGCGTTGAATATTGGGGGCACCTCGCGAATAGTGGCTACACCTTC. It codes for CSVEYWGHLANSGYTF.

The chain links TRBV15 to TRBJ2-7, with TRBD1 matching over 7 bases. This CDR3 contains 15 residues. CDR1 and CDR2 from the germline V gene are LNHNV and YYDKDF (reference sequence). J lost 2 bases, V lost 3 bases, and 7 bases had no gene match. CDR3 nucleotide sequence: TGTGCCACCAGCAGGACCACAGGGGCCCCCTACGAGCAGTACTTC. Residues: CATSRTTGAPYEQYF.

The chain combines TRBV10-1 with TRBJ2-7; TRBD2 matches at 8 bases. J was trimmed by 5 bases and V by 6 bases; bases with no gene match: 9. The CDR3 contains 14 residues. CDR1 is WNHNN, CDR2 SYGVQD, per germline (reference sequence). This CDR3 reads CASSTSGRGDEQYF. DNA of the CDR3: TGCGCCAGCAGCACTAGCGGCCGAGGGGACGAGCAGTACTTC.

The chain carries TRBV6-1 and TRBJ2-7, with TRBD2 as a possible D gene (5 bases). This CDR3 has 13 residues. Germline-derived CDR1 and CDR2 are MNHNS and SASEGT. Trimming removed 4 bases at V and 7 bases at J, with 14 bases between. Here the CDR3 DNA reads TGTGCCAGCAGTGCTGGACGACCGGGGGAGCAGTACTTC. This translates into CASSAGRPGEQYF.

The chain is built from TRBV2 and TRBJ2-3; D is uncertain. The CDR3 runs 17 residues. Germline loops: CDR1 SNHLY, CDR2 FYNNEI. V lost 1 base to trimming and J lost 2 bases, with 16 bases between them. CDR3 region: CASSEVLDWYATDTQYF. The CDR3 DNA sequence: TGTGCCAGCAGTGAAGTACTCGACTGGTACGCCACAGATACGCAGTATTTT. The whole variable domain, remainder taken from reference TRBV2 and TRBJ2-3, is EPEVTQTPSHQVTQMGQEVILRCVPISNHLYFYWYRQILGQKVEFLVSFYNNEISEKSEIFDDQFSVERPDGSNFTLKIRSTKLEDSAMYFCASSEVLDWYATDTQYFGPGTRLTVL.

The chain combines TRBV5-1 with TRBJ1-1, with TRBD1 identical over 8 bases. V lost 0 bases, J lost 4 bases, and 5 bases stayed unmatched. Germline CDR1 SGHRS, CDR2 YFSETQ. The CDR3 contains 15 residues. CDR3 residues: CASSLDVTGVTEAFF. CDR3 nucleotide sequence: TGCGCCAGCAGCTTGGACGTGACAGGGGTCACTGAAGCTTTCTTT.

Turning to this clone: The sample holds other DNA sequences that translate to the same CDR3. The V call is TRBV28, the J call TRBJ2-7; D remains unclear. V gave up 2 bases and J gave up 7 bases, with 6 bases separating them. This CDR3 contains 11 residues. Germline CDR1 reads MDHEN; CDR2 reads SYDVKM. The CDR3, as DNA: TGTGCCAGCAGTTTACTTGGGGAGCAGTACTTC. This encodes CASSLLGEQYF.

Comment on this clone: Within the sample, other DNA sequences also encode this same CDR3. The chain employs TRBV19 and TRBJ1-2; D is undetermined. V dropped 9 bases and J dropped 4 bases, with 3 bases sitting between them. The CDR3 consists of 9 residues. Germline CDR1 reads LNHDA; CDR2 reads SQIVND (reference sequence). CDR3 sequence reads: CASGYGYTF. The DNA of the CDR3 is TGTGCCAGCGGCTATGGCTACACCTTC.

The V gene is TRBV10-3, the J gene TRBJ1-1, with a possible D match to TRBD1 (6 bases). The CDR3 covers 13 residues. CDR1 is ENHRY and CDR2 is SYGVKD in the germline V gene. Trimming pared 8 bases from V and 4 bases from J, leaving 14 bases between. As DNA, the CDR3 is TGTGCCATCGCTTCTGACAGGCTCACTGAAGCTTTCTTT. It specifies CAIASDRLTEAFF.

The V and J genes are TRBV2 and TRBJ2-1; D remains unclear. V lost 2 bases, J lost 9 bases, and 8 bases lay in between. CDR3 length: 12 residues. Germline CDR1 SNHLY, CDR2 FYNNEI. The CDR3 region is CASSEYVGEQFF. CDR3 nucleotide sequence: TGTGCCAGCAGTGAATACGTGGGTGAGCAGTTCTTC.

The chain uses TRBV6-5 and TRBJ2-1; tentatively, D is TRBD2 (6 bases). The germline V and J ends were trimmed by 6 bases and 7 bases, with 13 bases remaining between them. This CDR3 comprises 13 residues. Germline CDR1 is MNHEY and CDR2 is SVGAGI. The CDR3 protein is CASRQTSINEQFF. The CDR3 DNA follows: TGTGCCAGCAGACAGACTAGTATTAATGAGCAGTTCTTC.

On this clone itself: At the DNA level, this CDR3 is encoded by other sequences in the same sample as well. This sequence joins TRBV9 and TRBJ2-7; D remains unclear. This CDR3 spans 14 amino acids. Deletions cut 0 bases from V and 1 base from J, with 8 bases between. CDR1 and CDR2 from the germline V gene are SGDLS and YYNGEE. DNA for the CDR3: TGTGCCAGCAGCGTAGATGGCGCTTCCTACGAGCAGTACTTC. Its translation: CASSVDGASYEQYF.

The CDR3 DNA sequence: TGCGCCAGCAGCTCACAGGGTTTACGAGATACGCAGTATTTT. Encoded protein: CASSSQGLRDTQYF. The V and J genes are TRBV5-1 and TRBJ2-3; a weak D match, TRBD1 (6 bases). CDR1 SGHRS and CDR2 YFSETQ come from the germline V gene. This CDR3 spans 14 amino acids. V gave up 3 bases and J gave up 5 bases, with 13 bases separating them.

This clone has a single count. The chain combines TRBV28 with TRBJ2-1; a weak D match, TRBD1 (6 bases). CDR1 and CDR2 from the germline V gene are MDHEN and SYDVKM. V was trimmed by 5 bases and J by 4 bases, leaving 18 bases between them. This CDR3 spans 16 amino acids. CDR3 in amino acids: CASSSLGAIQYNEQFF. In nucleotides, the CDR3 is TGTGCCAGCAGTAGTTTGGGGGCCATTCAATACAATGAGCAGTTCTTC.

V is TRBV7-2 and J is TRBJ2-3; 11 nucleotides agree with TRBD2. The germline V gene encodes CDR1 SGHTA and CDR2 FQGNSA. The CDR3 is 16 amino acids. The junction had 10 bases not matched to a gene; V was cut back by 5 bases and J by 6 bases. The CDR3 here is CASSTRLAGLSDTQYF. The CDR3 bases are TGTGCCAGCAGCACCCGACTAGCGGGACTGTCCGATACGCAGTATTTT.

The CDR3 coding sequence is TGTGCCAGCTCACCAATGGAGTTATCAGGGGGCACTGAAGCTTTCTTT. Amino acids: CASSPMELSGGTEAFF. The chain carries TRBV18 and TRBJ1-1; TRBD1 matches 7 bases. The germline V gene has CDR1 KGHSH and CDR2 LQKENI. The CDR3 extends over 16 amino acids. Losses at the gene ends were 2 bases for V and 4 bases for J; bases not matched to a gene: 10.

V is TRBV7-6 and J is TRBJ2-1; TRBD1 agrees at 9 bases. Germline V gene lookup returns CDR1 SGHVS and CDR2 FNYEAQ. This CDR3 has 15 residues. V was clipped by 3 bases and J by 8 bases; unmatched bases: 8. In DNA, the CDR3 is TGTGCCAGCAGCTTCGGGACAGGGTTAATATATGAGCAGTTCTTC. As protein: CASSFGTGLIYEQFF.

This sequence joins TRBV5-1 and TRBJ1-3; D unclear. Germline V gene data show CDR1 as SGHRS and CDR2 as YFSETQ. V lost 3 bases to trimming and J lost 0 bases, with 7 bases between them. There are 14 residues in the CDR3. The CDR3 loop is CASSSESSGNTIYF. CDR3 nucleotide sequence: TGCGCCAGCAGCTCGGAGAGCTCTGGAAACACCATATATTTT.

The rearrangement links TRBV19 to TRBJ2-2; D call uncertain. The CDR3 is made up of 15 amino acids. Germline V gene lookup returns CDR1 LNHDA and CDR2 SQIVND (reference sequence). Trimming took 4 bases from V and 5 from J, leaving 14 bases between them. For the CDR3, the DNA is TGTGCCAGTAGTAACGCCCCGGGCAGGACCGGGGAGCTGTTTTTT. It yields the protein CASSNAPGRTGELFF.

V and J are TRBV5-5 and TRBJ2-2; D might be TRBD2 (5 bases). Germline lookup yields CDR1 SGHKS and CDR2 YYEKEE (reference sequence). The CDR3 covers 13 residues. With 1 base removed from V and 12 bases from J, the gap between germline ends came to 13 bases. This CDR3 reads CASSLSFERKLFF. CDR3 coding DNA: TGTGCCAGCAGCTTGTCCTTTGAGCGGAAGCTGTTTTTT.

Written as DNA, the CDR3 is TGTGCCAGCAGCAAAAGCGGGACACGGGTTTACTTC. This gives the protein CASSKSGTRVYF. The chain recombines TRBV14 with TRBJ2-4, with D perhaps TRBD2 (7 bases). V was pared by 5 bases and J by 16 bases, with 18 bases between. Per germline, CDR1 SGHDN and CDR2 FVKESK. This CDR3 is built from 12 residues.

This rearrangement joins TRBV5-1 to TRBJ2-2; 8 nucleotides match TRBD1. Germline trimming cut 4 bases from V and 4 bases from J; bases unmatched to any gene: 6. Germline V gene sequence: CDR1 SGHRS, CDR2 YFSETQ. This CDR3 is 15 amino acids long. CDR3 in amino acids: CASSTRTGTTGELFF. The CDR3 nucleotides read TGCGCCAGCAGCACCCGGACAGGGACCACCGGGGAGCTGTTTTTT. Full variable domain (outside the CDR3, taken from reference TRBV5-1 and TRBJ2-2): KAGVTQTPRYLIKTRGQQVTLSCSPISGHRSVSWYQQTPGQGLQFLFEYFSETQRNKGNFPGRFSGRQFSNSRSEMNVSTLELGDSALYLCASSTRTGTTGELFFGEGSRLTVL.

The genes are TRBV5-4 and TRBJ2-3; D not resolved. The V end was cut by 4 bases, the J end by 2 bases, with 14 bases between. Per the germline V gene, CDR1 is SGHNT and CDR2 is YYREEE (reference sequence). The CDR3 totals 15 residues. Here the CDR3 DNA reads TGTGCCAGCAGCCGCCCTTTCGAGGACACAGATACGCAGTATTTT. This encodes CASSRPFEDTDTQYF.

V usage is TRBV11-2 and J usage is TRBJ2-1; D may be TRBD2 (6 bases). CDR1 and CDR2 (germline): SGHAT, FQNNGV. Trimming shortened V by 7 bases and J by 0 bases, and 19 bases separated the two germline ends. This CDR3 has 17 amino acids. CDR3 bases: TGTGCCAGCACCCCATCGGAGGGAGTTCGCTCCTACAATGAGCAGTTCTTC. Its translation: CASTPSEGVRSYNEQFF.

This clone appeared once. The chain recombines TRBV7-8 with TRBJ2-1; no firm D call. In germline, CDR1 is SGHVS, CDR2 FQNEAQ. The V end was cut by 0 bases, the J end by 9 bases, with 21 bases between. The CDR3 is 17 residues long. The CDR3 protein is CASSLALVHLSRVEQFF. The DNA for the CDR3 is TGTGCCAGCAGCTTAGCGCTCGTCCACCTCTCCCGGGTTGAGCAGTTCTTC.

This chain links TRBV25-1 with TRBJ2-7, with D hard to call. Germline CDR1 reads MGHDK; CDR2 reads SYGVNS. There are 15 residues in the CDR3. Trimming cost V 2 bases and J 3 bases, with 14 bases left between them. The CDR3 reads CASSEGLIDGYEQYF. DNA for the CDR3: TGTGCCAGCAGTGAAGGTCTCATTGATGGCTACGAGCAGTACTTC.

The V and J genes are TRBV5-1 and TRBJ2-1; maybe TRBD2 (5 bases). V lost 1 base and J lost 7, with 15 bases in between. Germline V gene data show CDR1 as SGHRS and CDR2 as YFSETQ. CDR3 length: 15 amino acids. CDR3 DNA sequence: TGCGCCAGCAGCTTGTACGGTTCTAGCTCAAATGAGCAGTTCTTC. As protein: CASSLYGSSSNEQFF.